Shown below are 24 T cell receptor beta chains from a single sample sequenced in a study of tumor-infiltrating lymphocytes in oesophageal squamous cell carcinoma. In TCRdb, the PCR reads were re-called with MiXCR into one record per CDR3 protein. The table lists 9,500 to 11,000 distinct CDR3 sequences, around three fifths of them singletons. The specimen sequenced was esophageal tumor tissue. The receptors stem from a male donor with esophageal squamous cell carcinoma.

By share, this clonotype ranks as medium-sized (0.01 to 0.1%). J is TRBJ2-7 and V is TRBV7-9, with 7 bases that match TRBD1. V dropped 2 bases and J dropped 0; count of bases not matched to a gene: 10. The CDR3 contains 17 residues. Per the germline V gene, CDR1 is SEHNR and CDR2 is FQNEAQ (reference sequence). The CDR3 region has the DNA TGTGCCAGCAGCTTAAATAAAGGGGGCAAGGCCTCCTACGAGCAGTACTTC. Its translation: CASSLNKGGKASYEQYF.

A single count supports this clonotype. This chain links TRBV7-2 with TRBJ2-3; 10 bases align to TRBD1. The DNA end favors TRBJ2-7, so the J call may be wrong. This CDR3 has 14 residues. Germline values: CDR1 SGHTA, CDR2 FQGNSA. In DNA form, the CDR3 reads TGTGCCAGCAGACGGACAGGGGGGGTCTACGAGCAGTACTTC. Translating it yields CASRRTGGVYEQYF.

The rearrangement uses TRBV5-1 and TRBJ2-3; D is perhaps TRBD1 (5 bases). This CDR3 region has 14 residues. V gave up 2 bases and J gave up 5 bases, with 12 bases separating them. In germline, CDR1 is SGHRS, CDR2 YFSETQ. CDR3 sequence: CASSLMSQGDTQYF. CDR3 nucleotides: TGCGCCAGCAGCTTAATGTCTCAGGGAGATACGCAGTATTTT.

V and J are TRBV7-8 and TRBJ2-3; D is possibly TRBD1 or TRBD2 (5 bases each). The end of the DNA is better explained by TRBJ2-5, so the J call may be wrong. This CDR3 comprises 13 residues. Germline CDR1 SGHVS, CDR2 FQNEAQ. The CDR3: CASSLEGWETQYF. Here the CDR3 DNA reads TGTGCCAGCAGCCTAGAGGGGTGGGAGACCCAGTACTTC.

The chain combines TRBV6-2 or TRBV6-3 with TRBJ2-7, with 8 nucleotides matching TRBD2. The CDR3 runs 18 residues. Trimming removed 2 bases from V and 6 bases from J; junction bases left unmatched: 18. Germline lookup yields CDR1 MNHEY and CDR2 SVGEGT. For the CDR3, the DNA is TGTGCCAGCAGTTACGCGCGGATAGCGGGAATATCCTCCGCCGAGCAGTACTTC. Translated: CASSYARIAGISSAEQYF.

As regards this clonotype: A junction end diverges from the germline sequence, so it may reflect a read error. The CDR3 sequence is CASSQGGGLAGTAQYF. The CDR3 DNA reads as TGTGCTAGCAGCCAAGGGGGGGGACTAGCGGGGACCGCCCAGTACTTC. This chain links TRBV7-6 with TRBJ2-1; 13 bases match TRBD2. The tail of the sequence fits TRBJ2-5 better, so the J call may be wrong. The germline V gene has CDR1 SGHVS and CDR2 FNYEAQ. The length of the CDR3 is 16 residues.

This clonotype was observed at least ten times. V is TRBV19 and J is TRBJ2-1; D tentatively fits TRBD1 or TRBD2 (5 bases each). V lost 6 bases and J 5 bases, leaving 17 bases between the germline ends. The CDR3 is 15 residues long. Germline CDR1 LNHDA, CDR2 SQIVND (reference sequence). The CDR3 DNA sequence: TGTGCCAGTAGCCGACGGGGCCATGGGGACAATGAGCAGTTCTTC. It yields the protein CASSRRGHGDNEQFF. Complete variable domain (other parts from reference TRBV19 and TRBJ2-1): DGGITQSPKYLFRKEGQNVTLSCEQNLNHDAMYWYRQDPGQGLRLIYYSQIVNDFQKGDIAEGYSVSREKKESFPLTVTSAQKNPTAFYLCASSRRGHGDNEQFFGPGTRLTVL.

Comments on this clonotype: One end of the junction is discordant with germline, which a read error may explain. CDR3 residues: CAGSVGQGARDTQYF. The CDR3 region has the DNA TGTGCCGGCAGCGTAGGACAGGGGGCAAGGGATACGCAGTATTTT. V usage is TRBV6-1 and J usage is TRBJ1-1; 11 nucleotides match TRBD1. The closer fit of TRBJ2-3 to the DNA end suggests the J call may be wrong. Germline lookup yields CDR1 MNHNS and CDR2 SASEGT. This CDR3 comprises 15 residues.

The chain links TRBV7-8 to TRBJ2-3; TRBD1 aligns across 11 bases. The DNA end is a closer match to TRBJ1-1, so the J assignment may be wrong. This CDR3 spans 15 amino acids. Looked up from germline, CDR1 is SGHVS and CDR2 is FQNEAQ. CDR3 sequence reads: CASSGTGGVDTEAFF. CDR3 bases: TGTGCCAGCAGCGGGACAGGGGGGGTTGACACTGAAGCTTTCTTT.

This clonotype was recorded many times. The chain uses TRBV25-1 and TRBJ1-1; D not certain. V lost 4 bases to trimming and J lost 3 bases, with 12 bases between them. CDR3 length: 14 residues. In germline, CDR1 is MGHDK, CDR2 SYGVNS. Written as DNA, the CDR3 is TGTGCCAGCAGTGGGTATTTGAAGGACACTGAAGCTTTCTTT. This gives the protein CASSGYLKDTEAFF. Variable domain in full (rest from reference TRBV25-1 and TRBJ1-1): EADIYQTPRYLVIGTGKKITLECSQTMGHDKMYWYQQDPGMELHLIHYSYGVNSTEKGDLSSESTVSRIRTEHFPLTLESARPSHTSQYLCASSGYLKDTEAFFGQGTRLTVV.

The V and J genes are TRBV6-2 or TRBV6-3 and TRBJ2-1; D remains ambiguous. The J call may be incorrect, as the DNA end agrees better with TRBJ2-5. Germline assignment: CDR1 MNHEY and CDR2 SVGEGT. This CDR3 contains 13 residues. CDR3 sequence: CASSGVSQETQYF. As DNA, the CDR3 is TGTGCCAGCAGTGGGGTATCCCAAGAGACCCAGTACTTC.

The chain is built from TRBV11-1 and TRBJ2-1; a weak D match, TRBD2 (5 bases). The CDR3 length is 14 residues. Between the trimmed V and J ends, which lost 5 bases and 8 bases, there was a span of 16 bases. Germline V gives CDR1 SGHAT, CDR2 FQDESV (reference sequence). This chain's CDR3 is CASSGDGVLDEQFF. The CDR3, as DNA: TGTGCCAGCAGCGGAGACGGGGTTTTGGATGAGCAGTTCTTC.

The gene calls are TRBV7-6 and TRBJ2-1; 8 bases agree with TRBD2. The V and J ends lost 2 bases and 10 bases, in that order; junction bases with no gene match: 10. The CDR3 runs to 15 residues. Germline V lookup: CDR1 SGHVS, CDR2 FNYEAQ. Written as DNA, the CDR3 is TGTGCCAGCAGCTTACCCAGCGGGAGCTTGGGCGAGCAGTTCTTC. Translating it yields CASSLPSGSLGEQFF. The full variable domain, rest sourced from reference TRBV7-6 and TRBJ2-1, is GAGVSQSPRYKVTKRGQDVALRCDPISGHVSLYWYRQALGQGPEFLTYFNYEAQQDKSGLPNDRFSAERPEGSISTLTIQRTEQRDSAMYRCASSLPSGSLGEQFFGPGTRLTVL.

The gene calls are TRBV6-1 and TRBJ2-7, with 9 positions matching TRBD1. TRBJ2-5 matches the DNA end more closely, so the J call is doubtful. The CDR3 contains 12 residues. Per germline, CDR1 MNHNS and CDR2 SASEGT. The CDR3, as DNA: TGTGCCACTTGGGACAGGGTGGAGACCCAGTACTTC. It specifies CATWDRVETQYF.

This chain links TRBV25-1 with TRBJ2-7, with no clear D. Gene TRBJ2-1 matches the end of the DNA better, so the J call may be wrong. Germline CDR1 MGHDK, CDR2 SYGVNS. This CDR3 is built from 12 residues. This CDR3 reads CASSEWGYEQFF. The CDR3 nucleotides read TGTGCCAGCAGTGAATGGGGTTACGAGCAGTTCTTC.

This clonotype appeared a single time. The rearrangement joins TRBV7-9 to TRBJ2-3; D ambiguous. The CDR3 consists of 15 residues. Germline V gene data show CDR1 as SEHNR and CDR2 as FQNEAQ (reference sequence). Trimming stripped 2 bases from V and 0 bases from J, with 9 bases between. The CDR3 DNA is TGTGCCAGCAGCTTACGGGCTGGAAGCACAGATACGCAGTATTTT. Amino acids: CASSLRAGSTDTQYF.

The CDR3 here is CASSLDQAGQETQYF. The CDR3 DNA reads TGTGCCAGCAGCTTAGATCAAGCCGGACAAGAGACCCAGTACTTC. The genes are TRBV11-3 and TRBJ2-3; D gene ambiguous. The J call may not be correct, given that the DNA end is closer to TRBJ2-5. The CDR3 length is 15 residues. Germline lookup yields CDR1 SGHNT and CDR2 YENEEA.

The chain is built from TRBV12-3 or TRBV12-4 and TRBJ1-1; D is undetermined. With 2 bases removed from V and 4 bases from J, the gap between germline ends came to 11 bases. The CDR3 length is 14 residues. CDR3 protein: CASSLSAAGTEAFF. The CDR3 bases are TGTGCCAGCAGTTTAAGCGCCGCGGGCACTGAAGCTTTCTTT.

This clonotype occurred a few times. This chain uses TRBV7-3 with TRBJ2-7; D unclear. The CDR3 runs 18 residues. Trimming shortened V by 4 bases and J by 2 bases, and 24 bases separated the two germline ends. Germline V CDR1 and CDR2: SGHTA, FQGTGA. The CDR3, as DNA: TGTGCCAGCAGCTATGGTCCTTTGGGCGCGTTTCCTCCCTACGAGCAGTACTTC. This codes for CASSYGPLGAFPPYEQYF.

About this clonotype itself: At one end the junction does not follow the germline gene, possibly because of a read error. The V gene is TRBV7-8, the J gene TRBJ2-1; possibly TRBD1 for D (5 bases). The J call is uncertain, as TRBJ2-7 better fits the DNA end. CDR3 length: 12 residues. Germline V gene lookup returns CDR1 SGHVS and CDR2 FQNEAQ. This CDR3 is CASSTGPYQQYF. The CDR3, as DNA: TGTGCCAGCAGTACAGGACCCTACCAGCAGTACTTC.

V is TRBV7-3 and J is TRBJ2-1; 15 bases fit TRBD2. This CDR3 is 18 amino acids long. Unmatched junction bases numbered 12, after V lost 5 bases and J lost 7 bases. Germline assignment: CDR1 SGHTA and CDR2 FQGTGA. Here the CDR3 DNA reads TGTGCCAGCAGCGCATGGACTAGCGGGGGGGATTGGTGGAATGAGCAGTTCTTC. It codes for CASSAWTSGGDWWNEQFF. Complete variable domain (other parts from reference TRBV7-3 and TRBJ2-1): GAGVSQTPSNKVTEKGKYVELRCDPISGHTALYWYRQSLGQGPEFLIYFQGTGAADDSGLPNDRFFAVRPEGSVSTLKIQRTERGDSAVYLCASSAWTSGGDWWNEQFFGPGTRLTVL.

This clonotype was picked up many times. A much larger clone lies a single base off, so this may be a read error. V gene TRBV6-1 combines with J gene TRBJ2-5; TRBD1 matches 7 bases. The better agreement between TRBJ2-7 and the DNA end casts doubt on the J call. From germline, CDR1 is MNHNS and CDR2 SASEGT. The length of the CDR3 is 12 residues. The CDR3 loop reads CASSSQGDEQYF. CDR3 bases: TGTGCCAGCAGTTCCCAGGGGGACGAGCAGTACTTC.

CDR3 sequence: CASSFLWRGPQETQYF. The CDR3 coding sequence is TGTGCCAGCAGCTTCTTGTGGCGGGGACCCCAGGAGACCCAGTACTTC. The chain carries TRBV7-6 and TRBJ2-5; possibly TRBD2 for D (6 bases). Germline CDR1 is SGHVS and CDR2 is FNYEAQ. CDR3 length: 16 residues. Trimming removed 3 bases from V and 5 bases from J, with 19 bases in between.

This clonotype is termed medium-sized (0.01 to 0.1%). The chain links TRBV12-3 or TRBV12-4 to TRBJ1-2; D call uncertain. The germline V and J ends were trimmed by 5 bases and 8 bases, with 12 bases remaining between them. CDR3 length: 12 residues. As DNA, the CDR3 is TGTGCCAGCAGTGTCAACGGTGGGGGCTACACCTTC. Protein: CASSVNGGGYTF.